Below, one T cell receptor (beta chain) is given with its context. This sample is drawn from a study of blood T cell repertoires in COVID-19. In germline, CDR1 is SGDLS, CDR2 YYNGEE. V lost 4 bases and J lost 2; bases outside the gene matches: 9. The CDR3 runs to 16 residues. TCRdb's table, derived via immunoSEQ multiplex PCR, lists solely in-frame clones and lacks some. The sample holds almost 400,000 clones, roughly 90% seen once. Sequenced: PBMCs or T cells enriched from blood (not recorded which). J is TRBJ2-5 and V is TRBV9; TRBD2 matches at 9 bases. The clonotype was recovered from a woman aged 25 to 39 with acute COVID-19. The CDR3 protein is CASSPLSGGSQETQYF. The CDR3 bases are TGTGCCAGCAGCCCCCTGAGCGGGGGGTCACAAGAGACCCAGTACTTC.